This T cell receptor (beta chain) was recovered during a study of beta chain features in type 1 diabetes (dated by TCRdb to the late 2010s). A note on the overall study: Mean age, gender distribution, total cell number and subset yield did not differ between patients and healthy donors. Across all samples, some 110,000,000 sorted cells were examined, and cell number per subset correlated strongly with RNA yield. In the study, recently diagnosed type 1 diabetes patients and matched healthy donors were compared on the TCRB repertoires of their sorted circulating CD4+ T cell subsets. Whereas all 30 or so donors provided naive and central memory subsets, regulatory and stem cell-like memory subsets were isolated from just 8 patients and about 8 healthy donors. What the authors observed across the whole study: The naive, central memory and regulatory TCRB repertoires appeared to resemble one another more closely among patients than among healthy donors. Sequencing cDNA rather than genomic DNA could over-represent highly expressing activated cells, although activation and CD3 levels did not differ between groups. HLA sub-analyses involved small numbers of individuals, so any influence of HLA type on TCRB rearrangement remained unresolved. PCR might favor shorter templates, but patient and control samples were amplified and corrected together, so any skew would affect both groups equally. In all four CD4+ subsets, TCRB CDR3 length was moderately but significantly shorter in type 1 diabetes patients. Patients with type 1 diabetes made fewer insertions and deleted more nucleotides at VDJ recombination sites, implying thymic rearrangement abnormalities.

This clone was found a few times. The clone's antigen remains unknown. The input lacks base qualities; no much larger clone sits a single base away. The sample carries other DNA sequences with the same CDR3. All of the isolated RNA was reverse transcribed with the High Capacity cDNA Reverse Transcription Kit, so expressed TCRB transcripts were sequenced. Naive, central memory and regulatory T cell samples underwent deep immunoSEQ sequencing, averaging about 3.57 million total reads per sample. After sorted cells were lysed in RLT buffer, RNA was extracted with DNase-treated RNeasy Micro or Mini kits, with the choice depending on cell number. To prevent cross-contamination, each cell subset was processed individually, whereas patient and healthy donor samples were processed jointly. Using the immunoSEQ multiplex PCR, TCRB sequences were amplified from cDNA into 87-bp fragments spanning the CDR3 region. Amplicons were sequenced on the Illumina HiSeq platform. The authors processed their data as follows. PCR bias was corrected computationally using synthetic template baselines, and reads within Hamming distance 2 were collapsed, with unmergeable singletons discarded. Reads were aligned against IMGT so that V, D and J genes, CDR3 length and insertions or deletions at six rearrangement sites could be assigned. Within each subset, clonotype counts were normalized to sorted cell number, and only after that were true diversity and Gini coefficients computed with the tcR R package. Repertoire sharing was quantified using the overlap coefficient calculated on TCRB nucleotide sequences. Drawn from immuneACCESS, this table holds only the in-frame rearrangements with V and J called that TCRdb kept. Clones are partly lost; checked studies trace under half to an unresolved V gene and leave the rest unexplained. That table gives V, J and clone size, and the DNA gave D and trimming. Present in this sample are 250,000 to 400,000 clones, around 15% of which were seen just once. The top ten hold more than 6.5% of the sample.

A single peripheral blood draw of about 120 mL on average was collected from each donor into heparinised tubes. Using a panel that included CD45RO, CCR7, CD25, CD127, CD95 and CD27, naive, central memory, regulatory and stem cell-like memory CD4+ T cells were sorted on a BD FACSAria II. Purity was above 95% for every sorted population. PBMCs were separated immediately by Lymphoprep density gradient centrifugation and were stained directly, without being cultured. Samples were stained and sorted in pairs, with one healthy donor and one patient per experiment, so that batch effects were minimized. The receptor comes from a man under 40 in good health. Sequencing was performed on central memory CD4+ T cells from blood.

This receptor has the CDR3 CASSLGWNTEAFF. The DNA reads as follows: TGTGCCAGCAGCTTGGGCTGGAACACTGAAGCTTTCTTT. The sequence joins TRBV5-6 to TRBJ1-1; the D gene remains uncertain. According to the germline V gene, CDR1 reads SGHDT and CDR2 reads YYEEEE. Including the terminal cysteine and phenylalanine, the CDR3 comprises 13 residues. CDR3 DNA is the only sequence kept; it has 39 bases, read in frame from the first base. V gives up 0 bases and J gives up 1 base, and the segment between their germline ends measures 4 bases.